The present T cell receptor beta chain was sequenced within a study of blood T cells in healthy people across ages. At the level of the study: Roughly one uniquely barcoded beta molecule per two T cells was captured.

Trimming shortened V by 5 bases and J by 9 bases, and 16 bases separated the two germline ends. Germline lookup yields CDR1 MNHEY and CDR2 SVGEGT. The CDR3 spans 13 residues. Concerning this clonotype: Its antigen is unidentified.

They isolated at least 7 million PBMCs from each sample. General study results and limits: Per million T cells, TCR beta diversity dropped roughly linearly as age increased.

For the second PCR, which ran for roughly 7 to 11 cycles, a sample-barcoded 5' primer and a J-beta primer mix were used. TCRdb processed the 5' RACE reads anew with MiXCR; each CDR3 protein has one entry. The sample comprises 270,000 or so distinct CDR3 sequences, around 27% of which are singletons, and roughly 30% rests with the top ten. The sequenced material came from blood. The receptor's source is a woman in her seventies in good health. The J gene is TRBJ1-1, the V gene TRBV6-2 or TRBV6-3, with TRBD1 as a possible D gene (5 bases). For the CDR3, the DNA is TGTGCCAGCAGTACCATGGCAGGGTGGAAAGCTTTCTTT. It is translated as CASSTMAGWKAFF.